This T cell receptor (beta chain) was captured in a study of T cells in localized non-small cell lung cancer. Overall study results and limits: Longer overall survival was linked to higher blood T cell density. In uninvolved adjacent lung, T cell clonality reached its highest value, exceeding tumor. Tumor samples were not multi-region, leaving intratumor heterogeneity unexcluded.

Sample share makes this clone medium-sized. The antigen is unknown. Here immunoSEQ multiplex PCR was the method, and the copy in TCRdb shows in-frame clones only, minus some. Of approximately 4,000 clones listed, around 28% were seen once; the top ten hold around 12%. V shed 1 base and J shed 5 bases, with 18 bases lying between them. The germline V gene encodes CDR1 SGHNT and CDR2 YENEEA. This CDR3 is built from 16 residues. The chain combines TRBV11-3 with TRBJ2-7, with TRBD2 as a possible D gene (5 bases). The sequencing used lung tumor tissue, collected before any cancer treatment. The TCR sequence derives from a man aged 40 to 70 with stage II lung adenocarcinoma. The CDR3, as DNA: TGTGCCAGCAGCTTAGTGGCGGGTTTCGGAGGTGACGAGCAGTACTTC. It specifies CASSLVAGFGGDEQYF.